This T cell receptor (beta chain) was found in a study of blood T cell repertoires in COVID-19. Profiled with immunoSEQ multiplex PCR; TCRdb holds only in-frame clones, not every one. The sample holds roughly 110,000 clones, about 79% seen once. The CDR3 length is 11 residues. V was shortened by 4 bases and J by 7 bases, with 8 bases between the two germline ends. Germline loops: CDR1 SGHTA, CDR2 FQGTGA. One Seattle source followed patients from active infection through their disease course. The chain carries TRBV7-3 and TRBJ2-7; D perhaps matches TRBD2 (6 bases). Sequenced: peripheral blood. This receptor was identified in an elderly man with COVID-19, enrolled during active disease. CDR3: CASSSGVEQYF. Here the CDR3 DNA reads TGTGCCAGCAGCTCGGGGGTAGAGCAGTACTTC. Full variable domain (rest looked up from reference TRBV7-3 and TRBJ2-7): GAGVSQTPSNKVTEKGKYVELRCDPISGHTALYWYRQSLGQGPEFLIYFQGTGAADDSGLPNDRFFAVRPEGSVSTLKIQRTERGDSAVYLCASSSGVEQYFGPGTRLTVT.